This TCR beta chain was recorded in a study of T cells in Graves' hyperthyroidism and ophthalmopathy. The overall study: Peripheral blood was collected at initial diagnosis, before any treatment. Findings of the study overall: Most thyroid clonotypes that were expanded above 0.001 also turned up in blood. Through a model of 13 V-J features, ophthalmopathy was separated from stable hyperthyroidism.

This clonotype was seen ten or more times. Its antigen is currently unknown. V gave up 5 bases and J gave up 9 bases, with 11 bases separating them. This CDR3 has 12 residues. TCR beta CDR3 regions were amplified from RNA. HTBI primers were the set used in a first-round RT-PCR of the TCR CDR3. TCRdb itself ran the multiplex PCR reads through MiXCR, one entry per CDR3 protein. The data contain approximately 400,000 distinct CDR3 sequences, approximately 13% of them singletons. Material: blood. This sequence originates from a man aged 25 to 45 with Graves' hyperthyroidism that later progressed to Graves' ophthalmopathy. V and J are TRBV12-3 or TRBV12-4 and TRBJ2-1, with D unclear. For the CDR3, the DNA is TGTGCCAGCAGTAGACTCGTTCCTGAGCAGTTCTTC. It yields the protein CASSRLVPEQFF.